A single sample gave rise to the 27 T cell receptor beta chains below, sequenced in a study of blood T cells in healthy people across ages. Primed by a sample-barcoded 5' primer and a J-beta primer mix, a second PCR proceeded for about 7 to 11 cycles. TCRdb reanalysed the 5' RACE reads using MiXCR and keeps one entry per CDR3 protein. The sample lists fewer than 1.5 million distinct CDR3 sequences; roughly 45% were seen once. Sample: blood. These receptors were collected from a woman between 18 and 29 years old in good health.

As to this clonotype: The junction departs from germline at one end; a sequencing error may be responsible. This chain joins TRBV6-5 and TRBJ2-7; D remains ambiguous. The CDR3 spans 14 residues. Per the germline V gene, CDR1 is MNHEY and CDR2 is SVGAGI. CDR3 residues: CASSDSGRTYEQYF. The CDR3 bases are TGTGCCAGCAGTGACTCAGGTAGGACCTACGAGCAGTACTTC.

The chain carries TRBV27 and TRBJ2-5; D tentatively reads TRBD1 or TRBD2 (5 bases each). The J call may be in error: the DNA end matches TRBJ2-7 better. CDR1 and CDR2 from the germline V gene are MNHEY and SMNVEV (reference sequence). CDR3 length equals 16 residues. The CDR3 here is CASSLGPGTAAYEQYF. The DNA for the CDR3 is TGTGCCAGCAGTTTAGGCCCCGGGACCGCAGCCTACGAGCAGTACTTC.

The chain links TRBV24-1 to TRBJ2-1, with 7 positions matching TRBD1. The J call is doubtful: the DNA matches TRBJ2-7 better. From germline, CDR1 is KGHDR and CDR2 SFDVKD. The CDR3 extends over 16 amino acids. Written as DNA, the CDR3 is TGTGCCACCAGTGATGCCCGGGACAGCTCCTACAATGAGCAGTACTTC. As protein: CATSDARDSSYNEQYF.

The gene calls are TRBV6-5 and TRBJ1-2, with 12 bases lining up with TRBD1. V shed 7 bases, J shed 4 bases, and the junction held 7 bases outside the gene matches. CDR3 length: 15 residues. Germline loops: CDR1 MNHEY, CDR2 SVGAGI. CDR3 protein: CASTNRGQGAYGYTF. DNA for the CDR3: TGTGCCAGCACTAATCGGGGACAGGGGGCCTATGGCTACACCTTC.

The CDR3 loop is CATSPPGRQNYGYTF. The CDR3 DNA follows: TGTGCCACCAGCCCTCCCGGACGGCAGAACTATGGCTACACCTTC. The rearrangement uses TRBV15 and TRBJ1-2; no clear D. The length of the CDR3 is 15 residues. Trimming shortened V by 5 bases and J by 2 bases, and 15 bases separated the two germline ends. The germline V gene encodes CDR1 LNHNV and CDR2 YYDKDF (reference sequence).

The chain employs TRBV7-9 and TRBJ1-2, with D unclear. This CDR3 has 13 residues. The V end was cut by 5 bases, the J end by 4 bases, with 11 bases between. CDR1 and CDR2 (germline): SEHNR, FQNEAQ (reference sequence). The DNA for the CDR3 is TGTGCCAGCAGCCGAGACATCGTCTATGGCTACACCTTC. It translates to CASSRDIVYGYTF.

There are a few counts of this clonotype. J is TRBJ2-1 and V is TRBV29-1; TRBD1 agrees at 7 bases. The CDR3 is 13 residues long. The ends lost 3 bases at V and 7 bases at J; junction bases unmatched: 6. Germline V gives CDR1 SQVTM, CDR2 ANQGSEA. DNA of the CDR3: TGCAGCGTTGATGACAGGGTAAGGAATGAGCAGTTCTTC. Translation: CSVDDRVRNEQFF.

This rearrangement joins TRBV20-1 to TRBJ1-5; 7 bases fit TRBD1. The CDR3 sequence is 13 residues long. CDR1 DFQATT and CDR2 SNEGSKA come from the germline V gene (reference sequence). Losses at the gene ends were 4 bases for V and 5 bases for J; bases not matched to a gene: 5. CDR3 amino acids: CSAKKGADQPQHF. In nucleotides, the CDR3 is TGCAGTGCTAAGAAGGGGGCCGATCAGCCCCAGCATTTT.

Regarding this clonotype: The junction shows a germline mismatch at one end, possibly a read error. The chain links TRBV10-3 to TRBJ2-1; 7 nucleotides match TRBD1. The germline gives CDR1 ENHRY, CDR2 SYGVKD. The CDR3 length is 14 residues. The CDR3 DNA is TGTGCCGCCAATACGGGACAGACCTACAACGAGCAGTTCTTC. Its translation: CAANTGQTYNEQFF.

This chain connects TRBV20-1 to TRBJ2-3; D tentatively reads TRBD1 or TRBD2 (6 bases each). The CDR3 extends over 18 amino acids. CDR1 and CDR2 from the germline V gene are DFQATT and SNEGSKA (reference sequence). V was clipped by 7 bases and J by 0 bases, with 26 bases between them. The DNA of the CDR3 is TGCAGTGGAGACAGGCCGAAAGGGGGGACTTTTAGCACAGATACGCAGTATTTT. It encodes CSGDRPKGGTFSTDTQYF.

The V gene is TRBV13, the J gene TRBJ2-3, with 8 positions matching TRBD2. The CDR3 runs to 16 residues. Germline V CDR1 and CDR2: PRHDT, FYEKMQ (reference sequence). Trimming cost V 1 base and J 2 bases; bases outside gene matches: 5. CDR3 sequence: CASSLAGGPNTDTQYF. The CDR3 DNA follows: TGTGCCAGCAGCTTAGCGGGGGGGCCCAACACAGATACGCAGTATTTT.

The chain links TRBV29-1 to TRBJ2-5; a weak D match, TRBD1 (5 bases). With 2 bases removed from V and 5 bases from J, the gap between germline ends came to 18 bases. Germline values: CDR1 SQVTM, CDR2 ANQGSEA. The CDR3 is 15 residues long. The CDR3 loop is CSVERSAGLRETQYF. In DNA, the CDR3 is TGCAGCGTTGAACGTTCCGCAGGGCTGCGGGAGACCCAGTACTTC. Filled out from reference TRBV29-1 and TRBJ2-5, the complete variable domain reads SAVISQKPSRDICQRGTSLTIQCQVDSQVTMMFWYRQQPGQSLTLIATANQGSEATYESGFVIDKFPISRPNLTFSTLTVSNMSPEDSSIYLCSVERSAGLRETQYFGPGTRLLVL.

The chain uses TRBV6-1 and TRBJ1-5, with D unresolved. Germline CDR1 reads MNHNS; CDR2 reads SASEGT. The V gene lost 9 bases and the J gene lost 2 bases, with 14 bases spanning the gap. CDR3 length: 14 amino acids. The CDR3 sequence is CASSTTPGNQPQHF. DNA of the CDR3: TGTGCCAGTAGTACAACCCCGGGCAATCAGCCCCAGCATTTT.

In this sample, this clonotype turned up a few times. The gene calls are TRBV7-2 and TRBJ1-2, with D possibly TRBD1 on 5 matching bases. Trimming cost V 6 bases and J 6 bases, with 14 bases left between them. CDR1 and CDR2 from the germline V gene are SGHTA and FQGNSA. There are 13 residues in the CDR3. The DNA for the CDR3 is TGTGCCAGCAGTTTCCAGAAAGGGGATGGCTACACCTTC. Translating it yields CASSFQKGDGYTF. The variable domain in full, with the rest retrieved from reference TRBV7-2 and TRBJ1-2, is GAGVSQSPSNKVTEKGKDVELRCDPISGHTALYWYRQSLGQGLEFLIYFQGNSAPDKSGLPSDRFSAERTGGSVSTLTIQRTQQEDSAVYLCASSFQKGDGYTFGSGTRLTVV.

This clonotype was seen a few times. The chain links TRBV20-1 to TRBJ2-3; 7 bases align to TRBD2. Trimming took 6 bases from V and 1 from J; bases not matched to a gene: 13. Germline-derived CDR1 and CDR2 are DFQATT and SNEGSKA (reference sequence). The CDR3 sequence is 16 residues long. CDR3 nucleotides: TGCAGTGCAGTGTCTCCTAGCGGAGGGGGCACAGATACGCAGTATTTT. Amino acids: CSAVSPSGGGTDTQYF.

The count of this clonotype is one. V gene TRBV12-3 or TRBV12-4 combines with J gene TRBJ2-1; 8 bases align to TRBD2. After removal of 6 bases from V and 6 bases from J, the junction contained 10 bases not matched to a gene. The CDR3 is 15 amino acids. In DNA form, the CDR3 reads TGTGCCAGCAGCCTGAGGCTAGCGGGTCCCAATGAGCAGTTCTTC. Translating it yields CASSLRLAGPNEQFF.

J is TRBJ1-5 and V is TRBV10-3, with 9 bases that match TRBD1. V was clipped by 6 bases and J by 9 bases; unmatched bases: 18. The CDR3 has 17 amino acids. The V gene's germline CDR1 is ENHRY and CDR2 SYGVKD. The CDR3 protein is CAISPGQGKDYGRPQHF. Written as DNA, the CDR3 is TGTGCCATCAGCCCGGGACAGGGAAAAGATTATGGTAGGCCCCAGCATTTT.

The chain is built from TRBV2 and TRBJ1-2, with 8 positions matching TRBD1. There are 14 residues in the CDR3. Germline V gene lookup returns CDR1 SNHLY and CDR2 FYNNEI. Germline trimming cut 5 bases from V and 7 bases from J; bases unmatched to any gene: 9. The DNA of the CDR3 is TGTGCCAGCAGTCAGGACAGGGTAACTCGTGGCTACACCTTC. It encodes CASSQDRVTRGYTF.

CDR3 sequence: CASSLGWTRNGNTIYF. The CDR3 DNA sequence: TGCGCCAGCAGCTTGGGGTGGACGCGTAATGGAAACACCATATATTTT. The chain joins TRBV5-1 to TRBJ1-3; D remains ambiguous. Trimming took 0 bases from V and 3 from J, leaving 13 bases between them. Germline V gene lookup returns CDR1 SGHRS and CDR2 YFSETQ. This CDR3 comprises 16 residues.

This clonotype appeared a few times. CDR3 loop: CASSLRSAYNEQFF. CDR3 coding DNA: TGTGCCAGCAGCTTACGTAGTGCCTACAATGAGCAGTTCTTC. This chain joins TRBV11-1 and TRBJ2-1; D is unresolved. The CDR3 extends over 14 amino acids. CDR1 SGHAT and CDR2 FQDESV come from the germline V gene (reference sequence). V lost 2 bases and J 2 bases, leaving 7 bases between the germline ends. The full variable domain, with the rest looked up from reference TRBV11-1 and TRBJ2-1, is EAEVAQSPRYKITEKSQAVAFWCDPISGHATLYWYRQILGQGPELLVQFQDESVVDDSQLPKDRFSAERLKGVDSTLKIQPAELGDSAMYLCASSLRSAYNEQFFGPGTRLTVL.

This chain uses TRBV7-2 with TRBJ2-1; D not certain. The better agreement between TRBJ2-7 and the DNA end casts doubt on the J call. The CDR3 runs 14 residues. Germline V gives CDR1 SGHTA, CDR2 FQGNSA. The chain's CDR3 is CASSRVSTYNEQYF. As DNA, the CDR3 is TGTGCCAGCAGCCGGGTGAGCACCTACAATGAGCAGTACTTC.

CDR3 nucleotide sequence: TGTGCCAGCATTGAGGGGCCCCAGCATTTT. Protein sequence: CASIEGPQHF. The chain is built from TRBV6-1 and TRBJ1-5; D is unresolved. The CDR3 contains 10 residues. Germline CDR1 MNHNS, CDR2 SASEGT. V dropped 7 bases and J dropped 9 bases, with 7 bases sitting between them.

In this sample, this clonotype turned up a few times. The rearrangement joins TRBV4-1 to TRBJ2-3; TRBD2 agrees at 10 bases. Germline CDR1 MGHRA, CDR2 YSYEKL. J lost 4 bases, V lost 0 bases, and 7 bases had no gene match. CDR3 length: 17 amino acids. This CDR3 is CASSQEKAGGPADTQYF. The CDR3 DNA reads as TGCGCCAGCAGCCAAGAAAAAGCGGGGGGGCCTGCAGATACGCAGTATTTT.

With regard to this clonotype: At one end the junction does not follow the germline gene, possibly because of a read error. The rearrangement joins TRBV7-2 to TRBJ2-1; D is uncertain. The germline CDR1 and CDR2 sequences are SGHTA and FQGNSA. This CDR3 comprises 14 residues. In DNA, the CDR3 is TGTGCCAGCAGCGACTCGAAGGATTACAATAAGCAGTTCTTC. Residues: CASSDSKDYNKQFF. The full variable domain, completed using reference TRBV7-2 and TRBJ2-1, is GAGVSQSPSNKVTEKGKDVELRCDPISGHTALYWYRQSLGQGLEFLIYFQGNSAPDKSGLPSDRFSAERTGGSVSTLTIQRTQQEDSAVYLCASSDSKDYNKQFFGPGTRLTVL.

The V gene is TRBV5-1, the J gene TRBJ2-2; 9 nucleotides agree with TRBD1. This CDR3 spans 15 amino acids. V was clipped by 2 bases and J by 5 bases; unmatched bases: 4. CDR1 is SGHRS and CDR2 is YFSETQ in the germline V gene. The CDR3 reads CASSLTGGRTGELFF. The CDR3 coding sequence is TGCGCCAGCAGCTTAACAGGGGGCAGGACCGGGGAGCTGTTTTTT.

A note on this clonotype: One end of the junction fails to match germline, which may point to a read error. The genes are TRBV29-1 and TRBJ2-7; unclear D gene. CDR1 SQVTM and CDR2 ANQGSEA come from the germline V gene. This CDR3 is built from 12 residues. CDR3 region: CIVEEAAYEQYF. Written as DNA, the CDR3 is TGCATCGTTGAAGAAGCAGCCTACGAGCAGTACTTC.

Ten or more counts support this clonotype. This rearrangement joins TRBV10-3 to TRBJ1-2, with D possibly being TRBD1 (6 bases). V gave up 3 bases and J gave up 6 bases, with 11 bases separating them. Germline V gene sequence: CDR1 ENHRY, CDR2 SYGVKD. The CDR3 totals 13 residues. For the CDR3, the DNA is TGTGCCATCAGTGAAAATCGACAGGATGGCTACACCTTC. Protein: CAISENRQDGYTF.